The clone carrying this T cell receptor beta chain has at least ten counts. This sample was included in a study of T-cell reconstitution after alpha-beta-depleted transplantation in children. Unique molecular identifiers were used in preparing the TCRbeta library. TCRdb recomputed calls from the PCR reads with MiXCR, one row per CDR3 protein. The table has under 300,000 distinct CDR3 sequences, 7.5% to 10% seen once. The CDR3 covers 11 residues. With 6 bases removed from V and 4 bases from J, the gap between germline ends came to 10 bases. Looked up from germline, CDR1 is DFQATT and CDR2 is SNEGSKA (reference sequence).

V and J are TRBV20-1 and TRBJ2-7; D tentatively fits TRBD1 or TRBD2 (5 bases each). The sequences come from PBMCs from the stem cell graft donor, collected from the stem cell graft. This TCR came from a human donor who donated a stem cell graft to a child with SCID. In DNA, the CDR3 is TGCAGTGCCGGGACCCAATACGAGCAGTACTTC. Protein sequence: CSAGTQYEQYF.